The 30 T cell receptor beta chains listed next were all sequenced from one sample in a study of beta chain features in type 1 diabetes. Their antigen targets remain unknown. Investigators reverse transcribed all isolated RNA, so they sequenced expressed TCRB transcripts. This table comes from immunoSEQ multiplex PCR, and its TCRdb copy is limited to in-frame clones, with some not included. The sample lists hundreds of thousands of clones; around 15% were seen once. Whole-study results and caveats: All four CD4+ subsets of Type 1 diabetes patients contained TCRB CDR3s that were moderately but significantly shorter.

The sample was naive CD4+ T cells from blood. The receptors were gathered from a man aged 18 to 30 with type 1 diabetes.

This chain connects TRBV7-6 to TRBJ2-5; 10 bases are shared with TRBD2. The CDR3 has 14 amino acids. Germline CDR1 is SGHVS and CDR2 is FNYEAQ. The J segment lost 3 bases and the V segment lost 3 bases, leaving 1 base of the junction unmatched. In DNA form, the CDR3 reads TGTGCCAGCAGCTTTCTAGCGGGAGAAGAGACCCAGTACTTC. This gives the protein CASSFLAGEETQYF.

This clone was counted only a few times. The rearrangement uses TRBV11-2 and TRBJ2-3; D might be TRBD2 (5 bases). CDR1 is SGHAT, CDR2 FQNNGV, per germline. The V end lost 0 bases, the J end lost 5 bases, and 6 bases lay between the germline ends. The CDR3 extends over 13 amino acids. CDR3 residues: CASSLDREDTQYF. The CDR3 region has the DNA TGTGCCAGCAGCTTAGATCGGGAAGATACGCAGTATTTT.

The rearrangement links TRBV5-1 to TRBJ2-7; 9 nucleotides line up with TRBD1. The CDR3 covers 14 residues. The V gene's germline CDR1 is SGHRS and CDR2 YFSETQ. V lost 2 bases, J lost 5 bases, and 5 bases stayed unmatched. The CDR3 sequence: CASSFSTGGNEQYF. CDR3 coding DNA: TGCGCCAGCAGCTTTTCCACAGGGGGCAACGAGCAGTACTTC.

In this sample, this clone turned up a few times. The rearrangement joins TRBV11-2 to TRBJ1-2; D remains ambiguous. Germline CDR1 and CDR2: SGHAT and FQNNGV. Trimming left V 4 bases short and J 4 bases short, with 10 bases between. The CDR3 contains 13 residues. The chain's CDR3 is CASSSGLGYGYTF. The CDR3 DNA follows: TGTGCCAGCAGCTCTGGCTTAGGCTATGGCTACACCTTC.

CDR3 nucleotides: TGTGCCAGTACCCTCGGGTGGGAGCTGTTTTTT. It yields the protein CASTLGWELFF. The V gene is TRBV19, the J gene TRBJ2-2; D gene ambiguous. Germline V gives CDR1 LNHDA, CDR2 SQIVND (reference sequence). CDR3 length: 11 amino acids. V was trimmed by 7 bases and J by 9 bases, leaving 9 bases between them.

This clone appeared a few times. The CDR3 loop reads CASSRDSNTEAFF. Here the CDR3 DNA reads TGTGCCAGCAGCCGGGACAGCAACACTGAAGCTTTCTTT. The rearrangement uses TRBV28 and TRBJ1-1; 7 bases map to TRBD1. V lost 6 bases to trimming and J lost 2 bases; unmatched junction nucleotides: 3. The CDR3 runs 13 residues. Germline assignment: CDR1 MDHEN and CDR2 SYDVKM.

This clone turned up a few times. The chain is built from TRBV6-1 and TRBJ2-5; TRBD1 matches 7 bases. Germline V gene lookup returns CDR1 MNHNS and CDR2 SASEGT. With V trimmed by 6 bases and J by 3 bases, 4 bases remained unmatched. The CDR3 length is 13 residues. CDR3 amino acids: CASRGTVKETQYF. The CDR3 nucleotides read TGTGCCAGCAGGGGGACAGTAAAAGAGACCCAGTACTTC.

This clone appeared a few times. J is TRBJ1-2 and V is TRBV7-8; TRBD1 aligns across 12 bases. The trim removed 5 bases at V and 8 bases at J, leaving 6 bases unmatched. The CDR3 spans 14 residues. Germline V lookup: CDR1 SGHVS, CDR2 FQNEAQ. The CDR3 DNA is TGTGCCAGCAGCACTGGGACAGGGGGCGGAGGCTACACCTTC. Encoded protein: CASSTGTGGGGYTF.

This chain joins TRBV6-5 and TRBJ2-7, with D possibly being TRBD2 (6 bases). This CDR3 comprises 13 residues. Trimming cost V 2 bases and J 4 bases, with 9 bases left between them. Looked up from germline, CDR1 is MNHEY and CDR2 is SVGAGI. The CDR3 sequence is CASSYGDWYEQYF. The CDR3 nucleotides are TGTGCCAGCAGTTACGGGGACTGGTACGAGCAGTACTTC.

The chain uses TRBV30 and TRBJ2-5, with TRBD1 as a possible D gene (6 bases). The germline V and J ends were trimmed by 4 bases and 2 bases, with 8 bases remaining between them. The length of the CDR3 is 12 residues. Germline V lookup: CDR1 GTSNPN, CDR2 SVGIG (reference sequence). CDR3 residues: CAWTQGQETQYF. The CDR3 nucleotides are TGTGCCTGGACCCAGGGGCAAGAGACCCAGTACTTC. Together with reference TRBV30 and TRBJ2-5, the CDR3 gives the full variable domain: SQTIHQWPATLVQPVGSPLSLECTVEGTSNPNLYWYRQAAGRGLQLLFYSVGIGQISSEVPQNLSASRPQDRQFILSSKKLLLSDSGFYLCAWTQGQETQYFGPGTRLLVL.

This clone was counted between two and nine times. The chain carries TRBV30 and TRBJ1-1; D is possibly TRBD1 (5 bases). V was pared by 4 bases and J by 4 bases, with 13 bases between. The CDR3 totals 13 residues. The germline CDR1 and CDR2 sequences are GTSNPN and SVGIG (reference sequence). The CDR3 sequence: CAWNRGLPTEAFF. The CDR3 nucleotides read TGTGCCTGGAATAGGGGACTACCCACTGAAGCTTTCTTT.

J is TRBJ2-3 and V is TRBV19; no firm D call. Trimming stripped 4 bases from V and 6 bases from J, with 8 bases between. There are 12 residues in the CDR3. Germline lookup yields CDR1 LNHDA and CDR2 SQIVND (reference sequence). The CDR3 bases are TGTGCCAGTAGTACCCGTCGGGATACGCAGTATTTT. This encodes CASSTRRDTQYF.

V is TRBV7-3 and J is TRBJ1-1, with 9 bases matching TRBD1. The length of the CDR3 is 14 residues. Unmatched junction bases numbered 6, after V lost 4 bases and J lost 6 bases. CDR1 and CDR2 (germline): SGHTA, FQGTGA. This CDR3 is CASSSPGQGSEAFF. The DNA for the CDR3 is TGTGCCAGCAGCTCACCGGGACAGGGCTCTGAAGCTTTCTTT.

This clone was seen only a few times. The chain couples TRBV5-6 to TRBJ2-7; no definite D call. Germline V gene data show CDR1 as SGHDT and CDR2 as YYEEEE. The V gene lost 1 base and the J gene lost 8 bases, with 10 bases spanning the gap. The CDR3 is made up of 12 amino acids. CDR3 loop: CASSLFGMQQYF. DNA for the CDR3: TGTGCCAGCAGCTTGTTTGGTATGCAGCAGTACTTC. The whole variable domain, remainder taken from reference TRBV5-6 and TRBJ2-7, is DAGVTQSPTHLIKTRGQQVTLRCSPKSGHDTVSWYQQALGQGPQFIFQYYEEEERQRGNFPDRFSGHQFPNYSSELNVNALLLGDSALYLCASSLFGMQQYFGPGTRLTVT.

The rearrangement joins TRBV29-1 to TRBJ2-7; D remains unclear. The CDR3 is 12 residues long. V dropped 4 bases and J dropped 3 bases, with 10 bases sitting between them. Germline V gene data show CDR1 as SQVTM and CDR2 as ANQGSEA. The CDR3: CSVVTPDYEQYF. CDR3 bases: TGCAGCGTTGTAACCCCTGACTACGAGCAGTACTTC.

This clone was seen more than once but under ten times. The chain links TRBV9 to TRBJ1-5; TRBD1 might be the D (5 bases). Germline CDR1 SGDLS, CDR2 YYNGEE. The CDR3 length is 16 residues. Trimming removed 6 bases from V and 2 bases from J, with 18 bases in between. The CDR3 here is CASTRLRASCNQPQHF. In DNA, the CDR3 is TGTGCCAGCACCCGACTCAGGGCGTCCTGCAATCAGCCCCAGCATTTT.

This clone occurred a few times. The chain is built from TRBV2 and TRBJ2-7; TRBD1 matches at 9 bases. Germline loops: CDR1 SNHLY, CDR2 FYNNEI. The CDR3 has 16 residues. J was trimmed by 0 bases and V by 6 bases; bases with no gene match: 9. The CDR3 sequence is CASRPLRDRDSYEQYF. The CDR3 nucleotides are TGTGCCAGCAGGCCCCTCCGGGACAGGGACTCCTACGAGCAGTACTTC.

This clone was detected a few times. The chain is built from TRBV25-1 and TRBJ1-2; D might be TRBD1 (6 bases). V was clipped by 4 bases and J by 6 bases, with 18 bases between them. CDR3 length: 15 amino acids. Germline-derived CDR1 and CDR2 are MGHDK and SYGVNS. In DNA, the CDR3 is TGTGCCAGCAGTGCGCATCCCGGGACACCTAATGGCTACACCTTC. It yields the protein CASSAHPGTPNGYTF.

J is TRBJ2-2 and V is TRBV29-1; D gene uncertain. The CDR3 extends over 14 amino acids. CDR1 and CDR2 (germline): SQVTM, ANQGSEA. V was clipped by 7 bases and J by 0 bases, with 12 bases between them. CDR3 nucleotides: TGCAGCGCCACTCGTCAGGCGAACACCGGGGAGCTGTTTTTT. Protein product: CSATRQANTGELFF.

This clone was seen more than once but under ten times. V usage is TRBV29-1 and J usage is TRBJ1-1; D is perhaps TRBD1 (5 bases). The germline V and J ends were trimmed by 7 bases and 1 base, with 13 bases remaining between them. The CDR3 totals 13 residues. CDR1 and CDR2 from the germline V gene are SQVTM and ANQGSEA. CDR3 nucleotide sequence: TGCAGCGCCTGCAGGGCGGAGAACACTGAAGCTTTCTTT. Its protein product is CSACRAENTEAFF.

The gene calls are TRBV4-2 and TRBJ1-2; D not certain. Trimming shortened V by 0 bases and J by 6 bases, and 11 bases separated the two germline ends. Germline assignment: CDR1 LGHNA and CDR2 YNFKEQ. This CDR3 spans 14 amino acids. This chain's CDR3 is CASSQDVLQNGYTF. The DNA for the CDR3 is TGTGCCAGCAGCCAAGATGTATTGCAGAATGGCTACACCTTC.

This rearrangement joins TRBV30 to TRBJ1-3; no clear D gene. Per the germline V gene, CDR1 is GTSNPN and CDR2 is SVGIG (reference sequence). V was trimmed by 5 bases and J by 0 bases, leaving 8 bases between them. This CDR3 contains 13 residues. The CDR3 here is CAWSLVSGNTIYF. The CDR3 DNA reads as TGTGCCTGGTCACTAGTCTCTGGAAACACCATATATTTT.

A note on this clone: A read error may account for a junction end that differs from germline. CDR3 DNA sequence: TGTACCTGGAGTGTACTTTCTGGCACTGAAGCTTTCTTT. Its translation is CTWSVLSGTEAFF. The V and J genes are TRBV30 and TRBJ1-1; D is unclear. The CDR3 consists of 13 residues. Germline CDR1 and CDR2: GTSNPN and SVGIG (reference sequence). Using reference TRBV30 and TRBJ1-1 for the parts outside the CDR3, the full variable domain is SQTIHQWPATLVQPVGSPLSLECTVEGTSNPNLYWYRQAAGRGLQLLFYSVGIGQISSEVPQNLSASRPQDRQFILSSKKLLLSDSGFYLCTWSVLSGTEAFFGQGTRLTVV.

This sequence joins TRBV10-3 and TRBJ1-2; D not resolved. CDR1 and CDR2 (germline): ENHRY, SYGVKD. The length of the CDR3 is 11 residues. The V and J ends lost 9 bases and 4 bases respectively, with 9 bases between them. CDR3 sequence: CAMSGIYGYTF. The CDR3 DNA reads as TGTGCCATGTCGGGGATCTATGGCTACACCTTC.

The V gene is TRBV4-1, the J gene TRBJ2-5; TRBD1 matches at 7 bases. The germline gives CDR1 MGHRA, CDR2 YSYEKL. The CDR3 has 14 residues. The V segment lost 4 bases and the J segment 3 bases; nucleotides outside the gene matches: 5. CDR3 amino acids: CASSLGQAKETQYF. The CDR3 region has the DNA TGCGCCAGCAGCCTAGGACAGGCGAAAGAGACCCAGTACTTC.

This clone showed up just a few times. The chain joins TRBV7-9 to TRBJ2-3, with D hard to call. The CDR3 runs 13 residues. Germline V gene lookup returns CDR1 SEHNR and CDR2 FQNEAQ (reference sequence). The V end lost 4 bases, the J end lost 3 bases, and 8 bases lay between the germline ends. The CDR3 nucleotides are TGTGCCAGCAGCTATCCGGGTACAGATACGCAGTATTTT. The encoded protein is CASSYPGTDTQYF.

This clone was detected only a few times. V gene TRBV6-5 combines with J gene TRBJ2-3, with TRBD2 as a possible D gene (5 bases). Trimming stripped 0 bases from V and 5 bases from J, with 9 bases between. This CDR3 contains 14 residues. CDR1 is MNHEY, CDR2 SVGAGI, per germline. The DNA of the CDR3 is TGTGCCAGCAGTTACTCGCCGGGGAGAGATACGCAGTATTTT. Translation gives CASSYSPGRDTQYF.

The chain employs TRBV28 and TRBJ2-5, with no clear D. This CDR3 contains 11 residues. The germline V gene has CDR1 MDHEN and CDR2 SYDVKM. Deletions cut 4 bases from V and 5 bases from J, with 5 bases between. CDR3 amino acids: CASSSPETQYF. DNA of the CDR3: TGTGCCAGCAGTTCCCCGGAGACCCAGTACTTC.

CDR3 protein: CASSYPPGGGETQYF. CDR3 DNA sequence: TGTGCCAGCAGTTATCCCCCGGGAGGGGGAGAGACCCAGTACTTC. The V and J genes are TRBV6-5 and TRBJ2-5; 8 bases agree with TRBD2. After removal of 3 bases from V and 4 bases from J, the junction contained 7 bases not matched to a gene. Germline V gives CDR1 MNHEY, CDR2 SVGAGI. The CDR3 covers 15 residues.

This clone appeared a few times. This rearrangement joins TRBV4-3 to TRBJ2-7; a possible D gene is TRBD2 (6 bases). CDR1 LGHNA and CDR2 YSLEER come from the germline V gene. CDR3 size: 15 residues. Trimming removed 2 bases from V and 7 bases from J, with 18 bases in between. Here the CDR3 reads CASSQRAGGTTEQYF. CDR3 DNA: TGCGCCAGCAGCCAACGGGCCGGGGGAACTACTGAGCAGTACTTC.